The subject of this entry is one T cell receptor (beta chain). These data originate in a study of blood T cell repertoires in COVID-19. Clones were sequenced by immunoSEQ multiplex PCR, and TCRdb holds only the in-frame ones, with some missing. The sample records around 250,000 clones, about four fifths being singletons. Looked up from germline, CDR1 is MDHEN and CDR2 is SYDVKM. V gave up 6 bases and J gave up 12 bases; unmatched junction bases: 16. This CDR3 is built from 14 residues. This chain links TRBV28 with TRBJ1-2, with 7 bases that match TRBD1. Sample: peripheral blood. This sequence was found in a man aged 30 to 45 who had recovered from COVID-19. The CDR3 region is CASSRQGLPGLDTF. For the CDR3, the DNA is TGTGCCAGCAGCAGACAGGGCCTACCTGGATTGGACACCTTC.